The 9 T cell receptor beta chains in this list originate from one sample, sequenced in a study of shared clonotypes between healthy human individuals. Sequencing was performed with immunoSEQ multiplex PCR; in TCRdb, only in-frame clones are kept and a portion is missing. Of 2,500,000 or so clones in the sample, more than 80% were seen once. Sequenced input: naive CD4+ T cells sorted from blood. The subset: CD45RA+ positively selected. These receptors all come from a man aged 18 to 35 in good health.

This chain links TRBV5-1 with TRBJ2-3; 9 nucleotides agree with TRBD2. After removal of 4 bases from V and 4 bases from J, the junction contained 10 bases not matched to a gene. Germline loops: CDR1 SGHRS, CDR2 YFSETQ. The CDR3 covers 16 residues. In DNA, the CDR3 is TGCGCCAGCAGCCTCCCTTTGGCGGGGGGGGCAGATACGCAGTATTTT. Protein product: CASSLPLAGGADTQYF.

The chain couples TRBV5-4 to TRBJ2-3; no reliable D call. Germline loops: CDR1 SGHNT, CDR2 YYREEE (reference sequence). Trimming removed 2 bases from V and 2 bases from J, with 9 bases in between. This CDR3 is built from 14 residues. The CDR3 here is CASSFSTNTDTQYF. The DNA for the CDR3 is TGTGCCAGCAGCTTTTCGACCAACACAGATACGCAGTATTTT.

The chain joins TRBV6-1 to TRBJ2-7; D is tentatively TRBD1 or TRBD2 (5 bases each). V dropped 4 bases and J dropped 6 bases, with 13 bases sitting between them. The CDR3 length is 13 residues. Germline V gives CDR1 MNHNS, CDR2 SASEGT. In DNA form, the CDR3 reads TGTGCCAGCAGTGTGCCGGGGCAGACCGAGCAGTACTTC. Its translation is CASSVPGQTEQYF.

The chain employs TRBV19 and TRBJ1-4; the match to TRBD1 covers 7 bases. Trimming at V came to 3 bases and at J to 6 bases, leaving 4 bases not matched to a gene. Germline assignment: CDR1 LNHDA and CDR2 SQIVND (reference sequence). This CDR3 has 14 amino acids. This CDR3 is CASSIAGGHEKLFF. CDR3 in DNA: TGTGCCAGTAGTATTGCAGGGGGACATGAAAAACTGTTTTTT. Based on the CDR3 plus reference TRBV19 and TRBJ1-4, the full variable domain is DGGITQSPKYLFRKEGQNVTLSCEQNLNHDAMYWYRQDPGQGLRLIYYSQIVNDFQKGDIAEGYSVSREKKESFPLTVTSAQKNPTAFYLCASSIAGGHEKLFFGSGTQLSVL.

CDR3 sequence (DNA): TGCGCCAGCAGCCAGACTAGCGCTGCCTACAATGAGCAGTTCTTC. Residues: CASSQTSAAYNEQFF. This chain uses TRBV5-1 with TRBJ2-1, with TRBD2 identical over 8 bases. J lost 2 bases, V lost 4 bases, and 5 bases had no gene match. The CDR3 runs to 15 residues. The germline V gene encodes CDR1 SGHRS and CDR2 YFSETQ.

The CDR3 DNA reads TGTGCCAGCAGTCCACCGGGGGGGGTCACAGCTTTCTTT. Residues: CASSPPGGVTAFF. The chain employs TRBV6-5 and TRBJ1-1; tentatively, D is TRBD1 (5 bases). CDR3 length: 13 residues. Germline loops: CDR1 MNHEY, CDR2 SVGAGI. V was pared by 5 bases and J by 10 bases, with 17 bases between.

This rearrangement joins TRBV14 to TRBJ2-1; TRBD2 matches at 7 bases. The V gene end was trimmed by 4 bases and the J gene end by 0 bases; junction bases not matched to a gene: 6. This CDR3 region has 16 residues. Germline CDR1 and CDR2: SGHDN and FVKESK. The CDR3 sequence: CASSRHGTNSYNEQFF. The CDR3 DNA reads TGTGCCAGCAGCCGACATGGGACTAACTCCTACAATGAGCAGTTCTTC.

The rearrangement uses TRBV5-1 and TRBJ2-7; 12 nucleotides agree with TRBD1. Unmatched junction bases numbered 4, after V lost 4 bases and J lost 5 bases. Germline-derived CDR1 and CDR2 are SGHRS and YFSETQ. The CDR3 sequence is 14 residues long. The CDR3 DNA is TGCGCCAGCAGCGGGACAGGGGGCGTCAACGAGCAGTACTTC. Protein product: CASSGTGGVNEQYF.

The chain links TRBV5-6 to TRBJ2-3, with unresolved D. The germline CDR1 and CDR2 sequences are SGHDT and YYEEEE. CDR3 length: 13 residues. The germline V and J ends were trimmed by 1 base and 4 bases, with 7 bases remaining between them. CDR3 region: CASSLRVPDTQYF. The CDR3 coding sequence is TGTGCCAGCAGCTTGAGGGTCCCAGATACGCAGTATTTT. The whole variable domain, remainder taken from reference TRBV5-6 and TRBJ2-3, is DAGVTQSPTHLIKTRGQQVTLRCSPKSGHDTVSWYQQALGQGPQFIFQYYEEEERQRGNFPDRFSGHQFPNYSSELNVNALLLGDSALYLCASSLRVPDTQYFGPGTRLTVL.